A selection of T cell receptor beta chains follows, all from one sample in a study of blood T cells in healthy people across ages. TCRdb re-called the 5' RACE reads with MiXCR, one entry per CDR3 protein. The table includes approximately 800,000 distinct CDR3 sequences, about 37% detected once. Sequenced input: blood. Receptors were obtained from a man younger than 35 in good health. CDR3s leave out the opening cysteine and the closing phenylalanine or tryptophan.

v_call: TRBV6-2/TRBV6-3
j_call: TRBJ2-1
cdr3_aa: ASSFARSGNEQF

v_call: TRBV20-1
j_call: TRBJ2-7
cdr3_aa: SARGRGARNEYEQY

v_call: TRBV10-3
j_call: TRBJ1-1
cdr3_aa: AISNEGGRNTEAF

v_call: TRBV20-1
j_call: TRBJ2-5
cdr3_aa: SAKASGRETQY

v_call: TRBV7-2
j_call: TRBJ1-1
cdr3_aa: ASIMDRANTEAF

v_call: TRBV20-1
j_call: TRBJ1-1
cdr3_aa: SARQGLRTEAF

v_call: TRBV6-6
j_call: TRBJ2-1
cdr3_aa: ASTSDAYEQF

v_call: TRBV7-2
j_call: TRBJ2-1
cdr3_aa: ASSLTSSQGEQF

v_call: TRBV3-1
j_call: TRBJ2-1
cdr3_aa: ASSPLAGKYNEQF

v_call: TRBV12-3/TRBV12-4
j_call: TRBJ1-5
cdr3_aa: ASSLGVGGQPQH

v_call: TRBV7-9
j_call: TRBJ1-4
cdr3_aa: ASSSGETNEKLF

v_call: TRBV12-3/TRBV12-4
j_call: TRBJ1-5
cdr3_aa: ASSPTAGSNQPQH

v_call: TRBV12-3/TRBV12-4
j_call: TRBJ1-5
cdr3_aa: ASSHLLGNQPQH

v_call: TRBV10-3
j_call: TRBJ1-6
cdr3_aa: AVSGDRDNSPLH

v_call: TRBV12-3/TRBV12-4
j_call: TRBJ2-1
cdr3_aa: ASTESENEQF

v_call: TRBV14
j_call: TRBJ1-6
cdr3_aa: ASSPGPLMGSPLH

v_call: TRBV29-1
j_call: TRBJ2-1
cdr3_aa: SVEVAGGLSEQF

v_call: TRBV5-1
j_call: TRBJ1-1
cdr3_aa: ASSFSHDTEAF

v_call: TRBV20-1
j_call: TRBJ2-3
cdr3_aa: SAPGTPSTDTQY

v_call: TRBV12-3/TRBV12-4
j_call: TRBJ2-2
cdr3_aa: ASSTATGELF

v_call: TRBV13
j_call: TRBJ1-2
cdr3_aa: ASSRRGQGHGYT

v_call: TRBV20-1
j_call: TRBJ2-1
cdr3_aa: SAPSSTSSYNEQF

v_call: TRBV9
j_call: TRBJ2-6
cdr3_aa: ASSVDSGRTYSGANVLT

v_call: TRBV5-4
j_call: TRBJ1-6
cdr3_aa: ASSLASGKSSYNSPLH

v_call: TRBV14
j_call: TRBJ2-3
cdr3_aa: ASSHWRGDTQY

v_call: TRBV20-1
j_call: TRBJ1-6
cdr3_aa: SARGTGVPYNSPLH

v_call: TRBV4-1
j_call: TRBJ2-7
cdr3_aa: ASSQEKGTGDYEQY

v_call: TRBV4-2
j_call: TRBJ1-2
cdr3_aa: ASSPKIGTVGYGYT

v_call: TRBV15
j_call: TRBJ1-2
cdr3_aa: ATSREQGPYGYT

v_call: TRBV2
j_call: TRBJ2-6
cdr3_aa: ASSLVGQTYSGANVLT

v_call: TRBV20-1
j_call: TRBJ2-7
cdr3_aa: SARGPTKKQY

v_call: TRBV6-5
j_call: TRBJ2-1
cdr3_aa: ASSSLDTIDRYFYNEQF

v_call: TRBV14
j_call: .
cdr3_aa: ASSQVGRRETQY

v_call: TRBV4-1
j_call: TRBJ2-3
cdr3_aa: ASSPLGQGKADTQY

v_call: TRBV7-9
j_call: TRBJ1-1
cdr3_aa: ASSHPPGVLMAF

v_call: TRBV24-1
j_call: TRBJ2-2
cdr3_aa: ATSGEQGKTGELF

v_call: TRBV9
j_call: TRBJ2-3
cdr3_aa: ASSAPTSGITSITDTQY

v_call: TRBV9
j_call: TRBJ2-3
cdr3_aa: ASSSRAGGPTDTQY

v_call: TRBV7-3
j_call: TRBJ1-2
cdr3_aa: ASSLNRISNYGYT

v_call: TRBV12-3/TRBV12-4
j_call: TRBJ1-1
cdr3_aa: ASRRHVSEAF

v_call: TRBV6-2/TRBV6-3
j_call: TRBJ2-1
cdr3_aa: ASSYSPPSGICNEQF

v_call: TRBV2
j_call: TRBJ2-1
cdr3_aa: ASGQGKYNEQF

v_call: TRBV15
j_call: TRBJ1-5
cdr3_aa: ATSRDRGVYQPQH

v_call: TRBV2
j_call: TRBJ1-2
cdr3_aa: ASSVEKGLSGGYT

v_call: TRBV15
j_call: TRBJ1-1
cdr3_aa: ATSREVLNTEAF

v_call: TRBV14
j_call: TRBJ1-5
cdr3_aa: ASSQSGDQPQH

v_call: TRBV7-9
j_call: TRBJ1-5
cdr3_aa: ASSVGQENQPQH

v_call: TRBV7-9
j_call: TRBJ1-1
cdr3_aa: ASTDPARDRDTEAF

v_call: TRBV11-1
j_call: TRBJ2-1
cdr3_aa: ASSLDQGGFEQF

v_call: TRBV29-1
j_call: TRBJ1-2
cdr3_aa: SVSGQGYGYT

v_call: TRBV5-4
j_call: TRBJ1-1
cdr3_aa: ASSFFGGGTEAF

v_call: TRBV9
j_call: TRBJ2-3
cdr3_aa: ASSVDGSTSRYTQY